These T cell receptor beta chains were read from a single sample in a study of T cell changes during pregnancy in multiple sclerosis. The table came from immunoSEQ multiplex PCR; TCRdb's copy has only in-frame clones and leaves some out. The sample gives roughly 40,000 clones, nearly 90% of which show up once; 0.9% is in the top ten. The sample consisted of CD4+ T cells from peripheral blood mononuclear cells, taken after pregnancy. These receptors were collected from a female donor with multiple sclerosis, enrolled in a pregnancy study. Each CDR3 is given with its conserved first and last residue. Fields, in order: V gene, J gene, D gene, clone size, CDR3 DNA, CDR3 protein. The D gene is left open where the match is weak. Clone size, where shown, is once, few, many, or a class for clones that have expanded.

V: TRBV5-6; J: TRBJ1-6; D: -; size: -; DNA: TGTGCCAGCAGCTTGGGACAGTATTCACCCCTCCACTTT; CDR3: CASSLGQYSPLHF
V: TRBV5-4; J: TRBJ2-3; D: -; size: -; DNA: TGTGCCAGCAGCCCCTGGGGGCCGGCAGATACGCAGTATTTT; CDR3: CASSPWGPADTQYF
V: TRBV29-1; J: TRBJ1-6; D: -; size: -; DNA: TGCAGCGTTGGAGAAAGGGGTGGCTCACCCCTCCACTTT; CDR3: CSVGERGGSPLHF
V: TRBV6-1; J: TRBJ2-5; D: -; size: -; DNA: TGTGCCACCACCCGAGGGGGACGTGAGACCCAGTACTTC; CDR3: CATTRGGRETQYF
V: TRBV2; J: TRBJ1-6; D: TRBD1; size: -; DNA: TGTGCCAGCACGGGTGGGACAGGGTGGTCACCCCTCCACTTT; CDR3: CASTGGTGWSPLHF
V: TRBV5-4; J: TRBJ1-6; D: TRBD1; size: -; DNA: TGTGCCAGCAGCTTGGAGGGGACAGGGGATTCACCCCTCCACTTT; CDR3: CASSLEGTGDSPLHF
V: TRBV15; J: TRBJ2-7; D: -; size: -; DNA: TGTGCCACCAGCAGAGATGCGGTGACGATGGGTGAGCAGTACTTC; CDR3: CATSRDAVTMGEQYF
V: TRBV11-2; J: TRBJ1-2; D: -; size: -; DNA: TGTGCCAGCAGCCGCGACAGAGTTTATGGCTACACCTTC; CDR3: CASSRDRVYGYTF
V: TRBV18; J: TRBJ1-4; D: TRBD1; size: -; DNA: TGTGCCAGCTCACCCGGGACAGGGGACGAAAAACTGTTTTTT; CDR3: CASSPGTGDEKLFF
V: TRBV21-1; J: TRBJ1-5; D: -; size: -; DNA: TGTGCCAGCAGCAAAGGGCAGGGGCCTAATCAGCCCCAGCATTTT; CDR3: CASSKGQGPNQPQHF
V: TRBV27; J: TRBJ1-6; D: -; size: -; DNA: TGTGCCAGCAGCTCGACATGGCGAGATTCACCCCTCCACTTT; CDR3: CASSSTWRDSPLHF
V: TRBV5-1; J: TRBJ2-3; D: -; size: -; DNA: TGCGCCAGCAGCTTGGATCTGGGGGCAGTAAGAGATACGCAGTATTTT; CDR3: CASSLDLGAVRDTQYF
V: TRBV7-2; J: TRBJ1-6; D: TRBD1; size: few; DNA: TGTGCCAGCGCCCTGGAGAGGGGGCGTAATTCACCCCTCCACTTT; CDR3: CASALERGRNSPLHF
V: TRBV4-3; J: TRBJ2-1; D: -; size: -; DNA: TGCGCCAGCAGCCCCAGGGGATCCAATGAGCAGTTCTTC; CDR3: CASSPRGSNEQFF
V: TRBV5-4; J: TRBJ2-5; D: TRBD1; size: -; DNA: TGTGCCAGCAGCCAAACAGGGGTAGAGACCCAGTACTTC; CDR3: CASSQTGVETQYF
V: TRBV30; J: TRBJ2-5; D: -; size: -; DNA: TGTGCCTGGAGTTCTATGGAGACCCAGTACTTC; CDR3: CAWSSMETQYF
V: TRBV7-3; J: TRBJ2-1; D: TRBD2; size: -; DNA: TGTGCCAGCAGTTCCACCGGGACTAGCTTTGCTGAGCAGTTCTTC; CDR3: CASSSTGTSFAEQFF
V: TRBV4-1; J: TRBJ1-6; D: -; size: once; DNA: TGCGCCAGCAGCCAAGGCCGGACAGCCTATTCACCCCTCCACTTT; CDR3: CASSQGRTAYSPLHF
V: TRBV5-5; J: TRBJ1-2; D: -; size: -; DNA: TGTGCCAGCAGCTTGGGACAGGTAGCTAACTATGGCTACACCTTC; CDR3: CASSLGQVANYGYTF
V: TRBV5-4; J: TRBJ1-4; D: TRBD1; size: -; DNA: TGTGCCAGCAGCGAAGGGACAGGGTTCGAAAAACTGTTTTTT; CDR3: CASSEGTGFEKLFF
V: TRBV2; J: TRBJ1-2; D: -; size: -; DNA: TGTGCCAGCAGTATCGACTACTATGGCTACACCTTC; CDR3: CASSIDYYGYTF
V: TRBV10-2; J: TRBJ2-7; D: -; size: once; DNA: TGCGCCAGCAGAGCTATGCGGGGTCCCTACGAGCAGTACTTC; CDR3: CASRAMRGPYEQYF
V: TRBV7-8; J: TRBJ2-3; D: -; size: -; DNA: TGTGCCAGCAGCTTAGACACGTACACAGATACGCAGTATTTT; CDR3: CASSLDTYTDTQYF
V: TRBV18; J: TRBJ1-2; D: -; size: -; DNA: TGTGCCAGCTCACCTTCACAGGTTTCCTATGGCTACACCTTC; CDR3: CASSPSQVSYGYTF
V: TRBV2; J: TRBJ2-3; D: TRBD1; size: -; DNA: TGTGCCAGCAGCGACGACAGGGGACTCACAGATACGCAGTATTTT; CDR3: CASSDDRGLTDTQYF
V: TRBV7-2; J: TRBJ2-2; D: TRBD2; size: once; DNA: TGTGCCAGCAGCATTCGACTAGCGGGGGGCACCGGGGAGCTGTTTTTT; CDR3: CASSIRLAGGTGELFF
V: TRBV10-3; J: TRBJ1-2; D: TRBD1; size: -; DNA: TGTGCCATCAGGAAGGACAGGACTAACTATGGCTACACCTTC; CDR3: CAIRKDRTNYGYTF
V: TRBV4-1; J: TRBJ2-7; D: -; size: few; DNA: TGCGCCAGCAGCCCGTGGCCGGGGGACGAGCAGTACTTC; CDR3: CASSPWPGDEQYF
V: TRBV30; J: TRBJ2-7; D: -; size: -; DNA: TGTGCCGTTGGGGGGGGCCGGTCCTACGAGCAGTACTTC; CDR3: CAVGGGRSYEQYF
V: TRBV7-2; J: TRBJ1-2; D: TRBD1; size: -; DNA: TGTGCCAGCAGCCCCGGACAGGGGGCCAGTCTTTACTATGGCTACACCTTC; CDR3: CASSPGQGASLYYGYTF
V: TRBV11-2; J: TRBJ2-2; D: TRBD2; size: -; DNA: TGTGCCAGCAGCTTAGCGGGGGGCACCGGGGAGCTGTTTTTT; CDR3: CASSLAGGTGELFF
V: TRBV5-4; J: TRBJ2-5; D: -; size: -; DNA: TGTGCCAGCAGCTTGCAGGTTTTGGAGACCCAGTACTTC; CDR3: CASSLQVLETQYF
V: TRBV5-1; J: TRBJ1-2; D: -; size: -; DNA: TGCGCCAGCAGCTTACAGGGTGAGGATGGCTACACCTTC; CDR3: CASSLQGEDGYTF
V: TRBV11-3; J: TRBJ2-1; D: TRBD1; size: -; DNA: TGTGCCAGCAGCTTAGGAGGGGTCCTAGACAGGGGGAATGAGCAGTTCTTC; CDR3: CASSLGGVLDRGNEQFF
V: TRBV5-5; J: TRBJ1-2; D: TRBD1; size: -; DNA: TGTGCCAGCAGCCTTATCTCTGGACAGGGGGCCTATGGCTACACCTTC; CDR3: CASSLISGQGAYGYTF
V: TRBV7-2; J: TRBJ1-6; D: -; size: -; DNA: TGTGCCAGCAGCTTTCGGCCCCAGGGCTCCTATAATTCACCCCTCCACTTT; CDR3: CASSFRPQGSYNSPLHF